This T cell receptor beta chain was recovered during a study of blood T cell repertoires in COVID-19. About the study: There were acute and convalescent COVID-19 samples, and they came from the United States, Italy and Spain. Sources were T cells, B-cell-depleted T cells, or PBMCs; the material itself was cDNA or gDNA.

Sequencing was performed with immunoSEQ multiplex PCR; in TCRdb, only in-frame clones are kept and a portion is missing. The data hold about 170,000 clones, with 86% observed a single time. The CDR3 is made up of 16 amino acids. J was trimmed by 9 bases and V by 3 bases; bases with no gene match: 13. CDR1 is SGDLS and CDR2 is YYNGEE in the germline V gene. The sample consisted of peripheral blood. The chain employs TRBV9 and TRBJ2-1; TRBD2 matches 9 bases. This sequence originates from a woman aged 80 or over in a cohort sampled during active or convalescent COVID-19. The CDR3 loop reads CASSGEGGTSTVEQFF. DNA of the CDR3: TGTGCCAGCAGCGGGGAGGGTGGGACTAGCACCGTTGAGCAGTTCTTC.